The 8 T cell receptor beta chains given below trace back to one sample, sequenced in a study of shared clonotypes between healthy human individuals. Assay: immunoSEQ multiplex PCR; the TCRdb copy retains only in-frame clones and omits some. The sample includes some 2 million clones, 90% to 95% of them seen just once. Sequencing input: naive CD4+ T cells sorted from blood. Documented subset: CD45RA+ positively selected. These receptors all stem from a man between 18 and 35 years old in good health.

This clone was observed a single time. V usage is TRBV7-3 and J usage is TRBJ2-3, with 9 bases matching TRBD2. There are 15 residues in the CDR3. V lost 5 bases to trimming and J lost 8 bases; unmatched junction nucleotides: 11. The germline CDR1 and CDR2 sequences are SGHTA and FQGTGA. The CDR3 DNA sequence: TGTGCCAGCAGCCTGCTAGCGGGACCCCGGGGTACGCAGTATTTT. Its protein is CASSLLAGPRGTQYF.

In the case of this clone: Within the sample, other DNA sequences also encode this same CDR3. CDR3 in DNA: TGTGCCAGCAGCGTAGACAGGAGTTCCTACGAGCAGTACTTC. Translated, it gives CASSVDRSSYEQYF. The rearrangement joins TRBV9 to TRBJ2-7; D is perhaps TRBD1 (5 bases). Germline V lookup: CDR1 SGDLS, CDR2 YYNGEE. V was shortened by 0 bases and J by 1 base, with 8 bases between the two germline ends. The CDR3 covers 14 residues.

The chain couples TRBV7-2 to TRBJ1-2; D gene ambiguous. The CDR3 loop spans 13 amino acids. The germline V gene encodes CDR1 SGHTA and CDR2 FQGNSA. With 2 bases removed from V and 6 bases from J, the gap between germline ends came to 10 bases. CDR3 in DNA: TGTGCCAGCAGCTTAAGGGAAAAGAATGGCTACACCTTC. This encodes CASSLREKNGYTF. The full variable domain, its missing parts supplied by reference TRBV7-2 and TRBJ1-2, is GAGVSQSPSNKVTEKGKDVELRCDPISGHTALYWYRQSLGQGLEFLIYFQGNSAPDKSGLPSDRFSAERTGGSVSTLTIQRTQQEDSAVYLCASSLREKNGYTFGSGTRLTVV.

The V call is TRBV6-1, the J call TRBJ2-3, with D possibly TRBD2 on 7 matching bases. CDR1 and CDR2 (germline): MNHNS, SASEGT. This CDR3 spans 14 amino acids. V was pared by 6 bases and J by 2 bases, with 12 bases between. The CDR3 DNA sequence: TGTGCCAGCAGGAGGGGGGGGCTCACAGATACGCAGTATTTT. The encoded protein is CASRRGGLTDTQYF.

The chain recombines TRBV4-1 with TRBJ2-7; a weak D match, TRBD2 (5 bases). Germline CDR1 MGHRA, CDR2 YSYEKL. The CDR3 totals 16 residues. Trimming stripped 0 bases from V and 6 bases from J, with 18 bases between. This CDR3 reads CASSQDFVTIRLEQYF. The CDR3 coding sequence is TGCGCCAGCAGCCAAGATTTTGTGACTATCCGTCTCGAGCAGTACTTC.

The V gene is TRBV7-8, the J gene TRBJ2-7; 15 bases map to TRBD2. Germline V gives CDR1 SGHVS, CDR2 FQNEAQ. Trimming took 3 bases from V and 4 from J; bases not matched to a gene: 4. This CDR3 spans 16 amino acids. CDR3 region: CASSLGGTSGGYEQYF. The CDR3 DNA reads TGTGCCAGCAGCTTGGGTGGGACTAGCGGGGGGTACGAGCAGTACTTC.

The chain employs TRBV4-1 and TRBJ1-1; 7 bases match TRBD1. V gave up 1 base and J gave up 8 bases; unmatched junction bases: 28. The germline gives CDR1 MGHRA, CDR2 YSYEKL. The CDR3 loop spans 21 amino acids. In DNA form, the CDR3 reads TGCGCCAGCAGCCAAGGCGCAATGACAGGGTTTGACCCCGTACAACAAATCGAAGCTTTCTTT. Amino acids: CASSQGAMTGFDPVQQIEAFF.

Concerning this clone: Other DNA sequences within the sample encode an identical CDR3. CDR3 DNA sequence: TGCGCCAGCAGCCAAGATCGGGATGGGTCCTACGAGCAGTACTTC. This gives the protein CASSQDRDGSYEQYF. The genes are TRBV4-3 and TRBJ2-7, with D possibly matching TRBD2 (5 bases). The CDR3 totals 15 residues. CDR1 and CDR2 (germline): LGHNA, YSLEER. Trimming took 0 bases from V and 1 from J, leaving 10 bases between them.